The rows below give T cell receptor beta chains drawn from one sample of a study of cytomegalovirus exposure and HLA in healthy donors. The protocol was immunoSEQ multiplex PCR, while the TCRdb copy is restricted to in-frame clones and leaves out a portion. The sample holds 110,000 to 150,000 clones, 70% to 75% seen once. Material: PBMCs. The receptors were gathered from a woman aged 25-40 years in good health and CMV-seronegative. CDR3s include the opening cysteine and the closing phenylalanine or tryptophan. Fields, in order: J gene, V gene, clone size, D gene, CDR3 DNA, CDR3 protein. A D gene is named only where the DNA matches it firmly. Size values are once, few and many counts, or a class for expanded clones, and some rows have none.

>TRBJ1-5|TRBV19|once|-
TGTGCCAGTAGACAGGGTAATCAGCCCCAGCATTTT
CASRQGNQPQHF
>TRBJ1-5|TRBV27|-|-
TGTGCCAGCAGTAATGTCGGGATTGGGCAGCCCCAGCATTTT
CASSNVGIGQPQHF
>TRBJ2-3|TRBV5-1|-|-
TGCGCCAGCAGCGACAACAGGGATACGCAGTATTTT
CASSDNRDTQYF
>TRBJ2-7|TRBV2|few|-
TGTGCCAGCAGTGAAAGCGAATCAATCTACGAGCAGTACTTC
CASSESESIYEQYF
>TRBJ1-2|TRBV9|once|TRBD1
TGTGCCAGCAGCGCAGGGGGCGGGTATGGCTACACCTTC
CASSAGGGYGYTF
>TRBJ1-5|TRBV18|few|TRBD1
TGTGCCAGCTCATCCAAACAGGGGCCAAGCAATCAGCCCCAGCATTTT
CASSSKQGPSNQPQHF
>TRBJ2-2|TRBV9|-|TRBD2
TGTGCCAGCACCCCGGGACTAGCGGGAGGGACCGACACCGGGGAGCTGTTTTTT
CASTPGLAGGTDTGELFF
>TRBJ2-5|TRBV29-1|few|-
TGCAGCGTTGAAGGGGGGACACAAGAGACCCAGTACTTC
CSVEGGTQETQYF
>TRBJ2-1|TRBV27|-|-
TGTGCCAGCAGTTTATCCAAGAGCTCCTACAATGAGCAGTTCTTC
CASSLSKSSYNEQFF
>TRBJ1-1|TRBV6-6|-|-
TGTGCGGGCCGCGAGGGAAGCACTGAAGCTTTCTTT
CAGREGSTEAFF
>TRBJ2-1|TRBV7-8|-|-
TGTGCCAGCAGCTTATTGCGGGACCACAATGAGCAGTTCTTC
CASSLLRDHNEQFF
>TRBJ2-5|TRBV10-2|-|-
TGCGCCAGCAGTCCCCTGACTAGTTCTCCCCAGTACTTC
CASSPLTSSPQYF
>TRBJ2-7|TRBV11-2|-|TRBD2
TGTGCCAGCAGCTTAACGGGAGGGCCGTCCAACGAGCAGTACTTC
CASSLTGGPSNEQYF
>TRBJ2-5|TRBV28|few|-
TGTGCCAGCAGTTCCCCTGTGGCAAACCAAGAGACCCAGTACTTC
CASSSPVANQETQYF
>TRBJ2-3|TRBV30|few|TRBD2
TGTGCCTGGAAAGAGAGCGGGGGAGCGCCAGATACGCAGTATTTT
CAWKESGGAPDTQYF
>TRBJ1-1|TRBV7-2|few|-
TGTGCCAGCAGCTTACAACTCTTCAGGGGCGGGAACACTGAAGCTTTCTTT
CASSLQLFRGGNTEAFF
>TRBJ1-1|TRBV5-1|-|TRBD1
TGCGCCAGCAGCTACACAGGGGTCCCGAACACTGAAGCTTTCTTT
CASSYTGVPNTEAFF
>TRBJ2-5|TRBV5-1|-|TRBD1
TGCGCCAGCAGCTCGACAGGGTTCGGTATGGAGACCCAGTACTTC
CASSSTGFGMETQYF
>TRBJ1-1|TRBV29-1|few|TRBD1
TGCAGCGCCGCCGGGACAGGGGAAACTGAAGCTTTCTTT
CSAAGTGETEAFF
>TRBJ2-6|TRBV29-1|-|-
TGCAGCGTTGATGAGAGTGGGGCCAACGTCCTGACTTTC
CSVDESGANVLTF
>TRBJ1-6|TRBV28|few|-
TGTGCCAGCAGTTTCCCTCTTTCACCCCTCCACTTT
CASSFPLSPLHF
>TRBJ1-5|TRBV2|-|-
TGTGCCAGCAGTGATAGGAGGTATAGCAATCAGCCCCAGCATTTT
CASSDRRYSNQPQHF
>TRBJ2-7|TRBV5-6|-|TRBD2
TGTGCCAGCAGCTTTTTAGCGGGAGTAGACGAGCAGTACTTC
CASSFLAGVDEQYF
>TRBJ1-1|TRBV21-1|few|-
TGTGCCAGCAGCACCCATGCTCATCCGCGGGGGTGCACTGAAGCTTTCTTT
CASSTHAHPRGCTEAFF